A single sample gave rise to the 18 T cell receptor beta chains below, sequenced in a study of T cell changes during pregnancy in multiple sclerosis. Only in-frame clones appear in the TCRdb table, and some are missing; sequencing was by immunoSEQ multiplex PCR. The sample consists of about 58,000 clones, around 93% of them appearing once. The source material was CD8+ T cells from peripheral blood mononuclear cells, sampled in the second trimester of pregnancy. These receptors all stem from a female donor with multiple sclerosis, enrolled in a pregnancy study.

The chain joins TRBV27 to TRBJ2-7; 8 nucleotides match TRBD1. The CDR3 length is 16 residues. The germline gives CDR1 MNHEY, CDR2 SMNVEV (reference sequence). V was pared by 2 bases and J by 4 bases, with 10 bases of the junction left unmatched. The CDR3 loop reads CASSLGPGTGGYEQYF. In DNA, the CDR3 is TGTGCCAGCAGTTTAGGGCCCGGGACAGGCGGGTACGAGCAGTACTTC.

This clone was counted once. The rearrangement links TRBV27 to TRBJ2-1; possible D gene TRBD1, 5 bases. CDR1 MNHEY and CDR2 SMNVEV come from the germline V gene (reference sequence). V was clipped by 8 bases and J by 6 bases, with 8 bases between them. This CDR3 is built from 11 residues. This CDR3 is CASGRGNEQFF. The CDR3 nucleotides read TGTGCCAGCGGTAGGGGCAATGAGCAGTTCTTC.

The CDR3 is CASSLPGGGRHEAFF. The CDR3 coding sequence is TGTGCCAGCAGCTTACCAGGTGGGGGGAGGCATGAAGCTTTCTTT. The chain carries TRBV13 and TRBJ1-1; tentative D call: TRBD1 (5 bases). Germline V gives CDR1 PRHDT, CDR2 FYEKMQ (reference sequence). Trimming cost V 2 bases and J 7 bases, with 17 bases left between them. This CDR3 contains 15 residues.

The J gene is TRBJ1-1, the V gene TRBV2; the match to TRBD1 covers 11 bases. V lost 4 bases to trimming and J lost 7 bases; unmatched junction nucleotides: 2. CDR3 length equals 13 residues. Germline V lookup: CDR1 SNHLY, CDR2 FYNNEI. The CDR3 protein is CASSGGQGVEAFF. CDR3 coding DNA: TGTGCCAGCAGTGGGGGACAGGGGGTTGAAGCTTTCTTT.

This sequence joins TRBV4-1 and TRBJ2-2, with 10 bases lining up with TRBD2. The V and J ends lost 3 bases and 6 bases, in that order; junction bases with no gene match: 4. CDR3 length: 15 residues. CDR1 MGHRA and CDR2 YSYEKL come from the germline V gene. The DNA of the CDR3 is TGCGCCAGCAGCCAGCAGCGGGAGGGCCCCGGGGAGCTGTTTTTT. Translating it yields CASSQQREGPGELFF.

The chain recombines TRBV19 with TRBJ1-4; D uncertain. The V gene lost 3 bases and the J gene lost 5 bases, with 7 bases spanning the gap. Germline V gene sequence: CDR1 LNHDA, CDR2 SQIVND (reference sequence). The CDR3 loop spans 13 amino acids. CDR3 DNA sequence: TGTGCCAGTAGTATTTCGGGGAATGAAAAACTGTTTTTT. Encoded protein: CASSISGNEKLFF. Full variable domain (missing parts from reference TRBV19 and TRBJ1-4): DGGITQSPKYLFRKEGQNVTLSCEQNLNHDAMYWYRQDPGQGLRLIYYSQIVNDFQKGDIAEGYSVSREKKESFPLTVTSAQKNPTAFYLCASSISGNEKLFFGSGTQLSVL.

The chain joins TRBV9 to TRBJ1-5; perhaps TRBD1 as D (5 bases). This CDR3 has 16 residues. Germline lookup yields CDR1 SGDLS and CDR2 YYNGEE. Trimming pared 4 bases from V and 0 bases from J, leaving 14 bases between. The CDR3 is CASSPGDVFSNQPQHF. CDR3 in DNA: TGTGCCAGCAGCCCGGGGGACGTCTTTAGCAATCAGCCCCAGCATTTT. Together with reference TRBV9 and TRBJ1-5, the CDR3 gives the full variable domain: DSGVTQTPKHLITATGQRVTLRCSPRSGDLSVYWYQQSLDQGLQFLIQYYNGEERAKGNILERFSAQQFPDLHSELNLSSLELGDSALYFCASSPGDVFSNQPQHFGDGTRLSIL.

The chain combines TRBV7-3 with TRBJ2-1, with no clear D. The V end lost 5 bases, the J end lost 0 bases, and 11 bases lay between the germline ends. The CDR3 sequence is 15 residues long. CDR1 is SGHTA and CDR2 is FQGTGA in the germline V gene. CDR3 coding DNA: TGTGCCAGCAGCCGGAGTCCGAGCTCCTACAATGAGCAGTTCTTC. This sequence encodes CASSRSPSSYNEQFF.

This clone was recorded a few times. Relative to the germline gene, one junction end is altered; a read error may explain this. This chain joins TRBV5-4 and TRBJ2-7, with a possible D match to TRBD2 (7 bases). Germline V CDR1 and CDR2: SGHNT, YYREEE (reference sequence). The CDR3 runs 15 residues. DNA for the CDR3: TGCGCCAGCAGCCAAGAATCGGGGGGCGCCTACGAGCAGTACTTC. It encodes CASSQESGGAYEQYF.

The chain joins TRBV2 to TRBJ2-1; 14 bases are a match to TRBD2. Per germline, CDR1 SNHLY and CDR2 FYNNEI. J was trimmed by 0 bases and V by 7 bases; bases with no gene match: 17. CDR3 size: 21 residues. CDR3 amino acids: CASNGGLAGVLLGSSYNEQFF. The CDR3 nucleotides read TGTGCCAGCAACGGGGGACTAGCGGGAGTCTTGTTGGGGAGCTCCTACAATGAGCAGTTCTTC.

V is TRBV29-1 and J is TRBJ1-5, with D hard to call. With 4 bases removed from V and 3 bases from J, the gap between germline ends came to 10 bases. Germline V gene data show CDR1 as SQVTM and CDR2 as ANQGSEA. The CDR3 extends over 13 amino acids. CDR3 DNA: TGCAGCGTTGTCTACGGGGACAATCAGCCCCAGCATTTT. This codes for CSVVYGDNQPQHF.

This rearrangement joins TRBV25-1 to TRBJ1-1, with TRBD1 as a possible D gene (5 bases). V dropped 8 bases and J dropped 1 base, with 17 bases sitting between them. The length of the CDR3 is 15 residues. The germline gives CDR1 MGHDK, CDR2 SYGVNS. CDR3 sequence: CASRNRGRENTEAFF. CDR3 bases: TGTGCCAGCCGAAACCGGGGGAGAGAGAACACTGAAGCTTTCTTT.

The rearrangement uses TRBV10-3 and TRBJ2-7; D uncertain. This CDR3 comprises 14 residues. Germline-derived CDR1 and CDR2 are ENHRY and SYGVKD. Trimming stripped 7 bases from V and 5 bases from J, with 18 bases between. The CDR3 sequence is CAINPSPNSNEQYF. The CDR3 DNA reads TGTGCCATCAACCCCTCACCCAACTCAAACGAGCAGTACTTC.

The V call is TRBV27, the J call TRBJ2-7; 7 nucleotides agree with TRBD1. Germline values: CDR1 MNHEY, CDR2 SMNVEV (reference sequence). With V trimmed by 3 bases and J by 3 bases, 14 bases remained unmatched. This CDR3 spans 17 amino acids. CDR3 nucleotide sequence: TGTGCCAGCAGTTTCCAACAACCGGACAGGATAAGCTACGAGCAGTACTTC. This gives the protein CASSFQQPDRISYEQYF.

This chain joins TRBV19 and TRBJ1-5; 8 bases fit TRBD1. V dropped 5 bases and J dropped 5; count of bases not matched to a gene: 5. CDR1 LNHDA and CDR2 SQIVND come from the germline V gene (reference sequence). The CDR3 length is 14 residues. Written as DNA, the CDR3 is TGTGCCAGTAGTTTCGGACAGGGCCATCAGCCCCAGCATTTT. Protein: CASSFGQGHQPQHF.

In its sample, this clone was seen once. The chain has TRBV27 and TRBJ2-2, with TRBD1 matching 8 bases. The germline gives CDR1 MNHEY, CDR2 SMNVEV (reference sequence). Trimming cost V 3 bases and J 5 bases; bases outside gene matches: 2. The CDR3 covers 14 residues. The DNA for the CDR3 is TGTGCCAGCAGTTTGGACAGGGCGACCGGGGAGCTGTTTTTT. Translating gives CASSLDRATGELFF.

The rearrangement links TRBV11-2 to TRBJ2-5; D remains ambiguous. The CDR3 extends over 13 amino acids. CDR1 is SGHAT and CDR2 is FQNNGV in the germline V gene. V was trimmed by 5 bases and J by 4 bases, leaving 11 bases between them. The CDR3 region has the DNA TGTGCCAGCAGCCCTCGGCCGGGAGAGACCCAGTACTTC. Translated: CASSPRPGETQYF.

The CDR3 nucleotides are TGTGCCGCTCATCGAAGGACAACTCAAGCTTTCTTT. Residues: CAAHRRTTQAFF. The chain employs TRBV28 and TRBJ1-1, with D perhaps matching TRBD1 (5 bases). CDR3 length equals 12 residues. Trimming pared 11 bases from V and 9 bases from J, leaving 19 bases between. Germline lookup yields CDR1 MDHEN and CDR2 SYDVKM.